Listed here are 26 T cell receptor beta chains from one sample, sequenced in a study of blood T cell repertoires in COVID-19. Data came from immunoSEQ multiplex PCR; TCRdb stores just in-frame clones and leaves some out. Here the sample spans fewer than 250,000 clones, about 86% being singletons. The sequenced sample consisted of peripheral blood. The receptors here all came from a woman aged 50 to 60 with acute or convalescent COVID-19.

The chain employs TRBV7-9 and TRBJ2-7, with 10 bases aligning to TRBD2. The CDR3 runs 16 residues. Germline loops: CDR1 SEHNR, CDR2 FQNEAQ (reference sequence). Germline trimming cut 1 base from V and 4 bases from J; bases unmatched to any gene: 7. In nucleotides, the CDR3 is TGTGCCAGCAGCTTAGTCCAGACTAGCGGGTCTTACGAGCAGTACTTC. Translation gives CASSLVQTSGSYEQYF.

In DNA form, the CDR3 reads TGTGCCAGCTCACCACCCCACGGGGTTGACAATGAGCAGTTCTTC. This encodes CASSPPHGVDNEQFF. V usage is TRBV18 and J usage is TRBJ2-1; the D gene is possibly TRBD2 (5 bases). The V gene's germline CDR1 is KGHSH and CDR2 LQKENI. This CDR3 has 15 residues. V was clipped by 0 bases and J by 5 bases, with 11 bases between them.

This chain links TRBV5-1 with TRBJ2-1, with TRBD2 identical over 12 bases. The junction had 6 bases not matched to a gene; V was cut back by 1 base and J by 7 bases. There are 16 residues in the CDR3. Germline CDR1 and CDR2: SGHRS and YFSETQ. CDR3 DNA: TGCGCCAGCAGCTTGACACTAGCGGGAGGTGAAAATGAGCAGTTCTTC. This encodes CASSLTLAGGENEQFF. Full variable domain (outside the CDR3, taken from reference TRBV5-1 and TRBJ2-1): KAGVTQTPRYLIKTRGQQVTLSCSPISGHRSVSWYQQTPGQGLQFLFEYFSETQRNKGNFPGRFSGRQFSNSRSEMNVSTLELGDSALYLCASSLTLAGGENEQFFGPGTRLTVL.

The rearrangement joins TRBV2 to TRBJ1-1; tentatively, D is TRBD1 (6 bases). This CDR3 contains 14 residues. CDR1 is SNHLY, CDR2 FYNNEI, per germline. Trimming removed 6 bases from V and 0 bases from J, with 11 bases in between. The CDR3 DNA follows: TGTGCCAGCAGCATAGGGGGTCTGAACACTGAAGCTTTCTTT. It specifies CASSIGGLNTEAFF.

This sequence joins TRBV4-3 and TRBJ2-7; 7 nucleotides line up with TRBD2. Germline loops: CDR1 LGHNA, CDR2 YSLEER. The CDR3 is 14 amino acids. V gave up 2 bases and J gave up 6 bases; unmatched junction bases: 7. The CDR3 DNA sequence: TGCGCCAGCAGCCAATTCGAGGGAGGGCTCGAGCAGTACTTC. Encoded protein: CASSQFEGGLEQYF.

The rearrangement joins TRBV4-3 to TRBJ2-7, with D possibly being TRBD1 (5 bases). From germline, CDR1 is LGHNA and CDR2 YSLEER. The ends were cut back, 2 bases at V and 5 bases at J, with 10 bases in the middle. The CDR3 is 13 residues long. CDR3 nucleotides: TGCGCCAGCAGCCAACGCAGGGCCGACGAGCAGTACTTC. This sequence encodes CASSQRRADEQYF.

The chain recombines TRBV19 with TRBJ1-5; a weak D match, TRBD1 (6 bases). CDR3 length: 17 amino acids. Germline V CDR1 and CDR2: LNHDA, SQIVND (reference sequence). V was shortened by 5 bases and J by 2 bases, with 19 bases between the two germline ends. The CDR3 DNA reads TGTGCCAGTAGTTCCGGGACACAAGGGAGGGGCAATCAGCCCCAGCATTTT. It is translated as CASSSGTQGRGNQPQHF.

This chain joins TRBV2 and TRBJ2-7; no firm D call. The CDR3 extends over 12 amino acids. CDR1 and CDR2 from the germline V gene are SNHLY and FYNNEI. With 1 base removed from V and 4 bases from J, the gap between germline ends came to 5 bases. The chain's CDR3 is CASSEGAYEQYF. CDR3 nucleotides: TGTGCCAGCAGTGAAGGGGCTTACGAGCAGTACTTC.

This clone was seen only once. V gene TRBV14 combines with J gene TRBJ1-4, with TRBD1 matching over 9 bases. V lost 4 bases and J lost 0; bases outside the gene matches: 6. Germline CDR1 and CDR2: SGHDN and FVKESK. The CDR3 covers 17 residues. The CDR3 here is CASSRRTGDSTNEKLFF. CDR3 nucleotides: TGTGCCAGCAGCCGACGGACAGGGGACTCAACTAATGAAAAACTGTTTTTT.

The V and J genes are TRBV6-5 and TRBJ1-1; 7 positions match TRBD1. The germline CDR1 and CDR2 sequences are MNHEY and SVGAGI. With V trimmed by 2 bases and J by 4 bases, 4 bases remained unmatched. This CDR3 region has 14 residues. The chain's CDR3 is CASSYDRAGTEAFF. In nucleotides, the CDR3 is TGTGCCAGCAGTTACGACAGGGCGGGCACTGAAGCTTTCTTT.

V usage is TRBV5-6 and J usage is TRBJ2-3; D unresolved. CDR3 length: 14 residues. CDR1 and CDR2 (germline): SGHDT, YYEEEE. Trimming pared 0 bases from V and 6 bases from J, leaving 11 bases between. In nucleotides, the CDR3 is TGTGCCAGCAGCTTGGGGCCGGGTTTGGATACGCAGTATTTT. Translation gives CASSLGPGLDTQYF.

The genes are TRBV15 and TRBJ1-4, with 9 nucleotides matching TRBD1. With 9 bases clipped from V and 5 bases from J, the junction kept 13 bases outside the gene matches. There are 16 residues in the CDR3. The germline V gene encodes CDR1 LNHNV and CDR2 YYDKDF (reference sequence). In DNA form, the CDR3 reads TGTGCCACTGGCGGCACTGCGGGGACAGGGAATGAAAAACTGTTTTTT. Amino acids: CATGGTAGTGNEKLFF.

The rearrangement links TRBV4-1 to TRBJ2-7, with 7 nucleotides matching TRBD2. CDR3 size: 12 residues. The V gene's germline CDR1 is MGHRA and CDR2 YSYEKL. V lost 4 bases, J lost 6 bases, and 3 bases stayed unmatched. The CDR3 is CASSPTGGEQYF. In DNA, the CDR3 is TGCGCCAGCAGCCCAACGGGGGGCGAGCAGTACTTC.

This clone was found once. Here the CDR3 reads CASRTTLAATGELFF. The CDR3 DNA follows: TGTGCCAGCAGGACAACTCTAGCCGCCACCGGGGAGCTGTTTTTT. The genes are TRBV6-5 and TRBJ2-2, with D perhaps matching TRBD2 (5 bases). In germline, CDR1 is MNHEY, CDR2 SVGAGI. V was clipped by 6 bases and J by 4 bases, with 15 bases between them. The CDR3 has 15 amino acids.

The chain combines TRBV23-1 with TRBJ2-7; 7 bases map to TRBD1. TRBV23-1 is an open reading frame whose function is uncertain. This CDR3 is 16 amino acids long. V dropped 2 bases and J dropped 0; count of bases not matched to a gene: 7. The CDR3 sequence is CASSQGNRGLSYEQYF. The CDR3 DNA sequence: TGCGCCAGCAGTCAAGGGAACAGGGGTCTCTCCTACGAGCAGTACTTC.

The rearrangement links TRBV3-1 (or the pseudogene TRBV3-2) to TRBJ2-1; weak D call: TRBD1 (5 bases). There are 14 residues in the CDR3. CDR1 LGHDT and CDR2 YNNKEL come from the germline V gene (reference sequence). Trimming pared 4 bases from V and 3 bases from J, leaving 10 bases between. The CDR3 bases are TGTGCCAGCAGCCCAAGGGGTCTCTACAATGAGCAGTTCTTC. Translation: CASSPRGLYNEQFF.

The chain uses TRBV18 and TRBJ1-2, with 8 bases aligning to TRBD1. The V segment lost 3 bases and the J segment 3 bases; nucleotides outside the gene matches: 3. Germline CDR1 and CDR2: KGHSH and LQKENI. This CDR3 is 14 amino acids long. CDR3 nucleotides: TGTGCCAGCTCACCCGCGGACAGGGACTATGGCTACACCTTC. Translation: CASSPADRDYGYTF. The entire variable domain, with the rest obtained from reference TRBV18 and TRBJ1-2, is as follows: NAGVMQNPRHLVRRRGQEARLRCSPMKGHSHVYWYRQLPEEGLKFMVYLQKENIIDESGMPKERFSAEFPKEGPSILRIQQVVRGDSAAYFCASSPADRDYGYTFGSGTRLTVV.

The gene calls are TRBV2 and TRBJ1-6, with 9 bases identical to TRBD1. The ends lost 7 bases at V and 0 bases at J; junction bases unmatched: 13. The V gene's germline CDR1 is SNHLY and CDR2 FYNNEI. The CDR3 loop spans 19 amino acids. The CDR3 here is CASTPRGQGRSSYNSPLHF. The CDR3 bases are TGTGCCAGCACCCCGAGGGGACAGGGAAGGAGCTCCTATAATTCACCCCTCCACTTT.

The chain joins TRBV7-9 to TRBJ1-2; D remains ambiguous. V lost 1 base and J 4 bases, leaving 16 bases between the germline ends. The germline CDR1 and CDR2 sequences are SEHNR and FQNEAQ (reference sequence). CDR3 length: 16 residues. CDR3 bases: TGTGCCAGCAGCTTAGGAGGGATGGAGTCTCCCTATGGCTACACCTTC. This encodes CASSLGGMESPYGYTF.

This clone came up a few times. Other nucleotide sequences in the sample specify the same CDR3. V gene TRBV20-1 combines with J gene TRBJ1-4; perhaps TRBD1 as D (5 bases). This CDR3 is built from 11 residues. Germline-derived CDR1 and CDR2 are DFQATT and SNEGSKA (reference sequence). Deletions cut 4 bases from V and 7 bases from J, with 7 bases between. The CDR3 loop reads CSAIQAEKLFF. For the CDR3, the DNA is TGCAGTGCTATACAGGCTGAAAAACTGTTTTTT.

A note on this clone: The sample holds other DNA sequences that translate to the same CDR3. The chain joins TRBV12-3 or TRBV12-4 to TRBJ1-5, with 8 bases lining up with TRBD1. The CDR3 sequence is 13 residues long. V lost 5 bases, J lost 4 bases, and 1 base stayed unmatched. The CDR3: CASSTGGNQPQHF. CDR3 bases: TGTGCCAGCAGTACAGGGGGGAATCAGCCCCAGCATTTT.

The chain uses TRBV6-5 and TRBJ2-2; unclear D gene. This CDR3 contains 14 residues. Germline V lookup: CDR1 MNHEY, CDR2 SVGAGI. Trimming pared 2 bases from V and 7 bases from J, leaving 11 bases between. The CDR3 loop reads CASSYSGDIGELFF. CDR3 in DNA: TGTGCCAGCAGTTACAGTGGCGACATCGGGGAGCTGTTTTTT.

The CDR3 DNA reads TGTGCCAGCGGGGGGGCGGACACTGAAGCTTTCTTT. This translates into CASGGADTEAFF. The gene calls are TRBV5-4 and TRBJ1-1, with D possibly matching TRBD1 (6 bases). The V end was cut by 7 bases, the J end by 3 bases, with 10 bases between. The germline V gene encodes CDR1 SGHNT and CDR2 YYREEE (reference sequence). CDR3 length equals 12 residues.

This sequence joins TRBV11-3 and TRBJ2-1, with 8 bases matching TRBD2. The germline CDR1 and CDR2 sequences are SGHNT and YENEEA. The CDR3 covers 15 residues. V lost 5 bases, J lost 8 bases, and 11 bases stayed unmatched. The CDR3 coding sequence is TGTGCCAGCAGCCTGGGGGCGGGAGGTAGTTATGAGCAGTTCTTC. As protein: CASSLGAGGSYEQFF.

The J gene is TRBJ2-7, the V gene TRBV6-5, with 7 bases fitting TRBD1. J lost 0 bases, V lost 4 bases, and 6 bases had no gene match. Germline V gives CDR1 MNHEY, CDR2 SVGAGI. The CDR3 extends over 15 amino acids. This CDR3 is CASSFSRTGSYEQYF. The CDR3 nucleotides read TGTGCCAGCAGTTTCTCACGGACAGGCTCCTACGAGCAGTACTTC.

CDR3 DNA sequence: TGTGCCAGCTCACCACAGCAGGGGGCACAGACCCAGTACTTC. Translating it yields CASSPQQGAQTQYF. This chain uses TRBV18 with TRBJ2-5; 8 bases line up with TRBD1. The germline V gene encodes CDR1 KGHSH and CDR2 LQKENI. The trim removed 1 base at V and 6 bases at J, leaving 4 bases unmatched. The CDR3 runs 14 residues.